This entry lists 31 T cell receptor beta chains sequenced from one sample in a study of blood T cells in healthy people across ages (dated by TCRdb to 2013 to 2016). Libraries were constructed by 5' RACE. Sequencing was carried out with an Illumina HiSeq 2500. The second PCR ran for about 6 to 12 cycles and used a J-beta primer mix along with a sample-barcoded 5' primer. The public sequencing data were trimmed at Q25 with fastp and processed into clonotypes with MiXCR by TCRdb, which kept only in-frame beta chains. Identical CDR3 proteins give one entry, which carries the most common genes and DNA. A total of under 2,000,000 distinct CDR3 sequences appear in this sample, roughly 49% of them only once. Around 2.1% of the sample is taken by the ten largest. Sequenced input: blood. The receptors come from a woman aged 40 to 50 in good health.

V and J are TRBV28 and TRBJ2-7; tentatively, D is TRBD1 (6 bases). CDR3 size: 15 residues. The ends were cut back, 7 bases at V and 2 bases at J, with 18 bases in the middle. CDR1 MDHEN and CDR2 SYDVKM come from the germline V gene. The CDR3: CASTVTGGPTYEQYF. CDR3 nucleotides: TGTGCCAGCACTGTTACTGGGGGCCCTACCTACGAGCAGTACTTC.

On this clonotype itself: One end of the junction is discordant with germline, which a read error may explain. The chain recombines TRBV12-3 or TRBV12-4 with TRBJ2-1; 14 bases fit TRBD2. The CDR3 contains 17 residues. The CDR3 nucleotides are TGTGCCAGCAGTTTGGCGGGACTAGCGGGGGTCGCCAATGGGCAGTTCTTC. Protein product: CASSLAGLAGVANGQFF.

J is TRBJ2-3 and V is TRBV5-1; TRBD2 matches 11 bases. The length of the CDR3 is 16 residues. The ends lost 4 bases at V and 4 bases at J; junction bases unmatched: 8. The germline V gene has CDR1 SGHRS and CDR2 YFSETQ. CDR3 loop: CASSPRTSGGPDTQYF. The CDR3 DNA reads as TGCGCCAGCAGCCCTAGAACTAGCGGGGGCCCAGATACGCAGTATTTT.

In its sample, this clonotype was seen many times. This chain joins TRBV20-1 and TRBJ1-2; no reliable D call. The CDR3 totals 10 residues. Germline lookup yields CDR1 DFQATT and CDR2 SNEGSKA (reference sequence). V lost 3 bases and J lost 2, with 1 base in between. CDR3 bases: TGCAGTGCTAGCAACTATGGCTACACCTTC. Amino acids: CSASNYGYTF.

This chain joins TRBV21-1 and TRBJ2-3. TRBV21-1 constitutes a pseudogene. The CDR3 runs to 10 residues. CDR3: CAKVGDTQYF. CDR3 in DNA: TGTGCCAAAGTAGGGGATACGCAGTATTTT.

V usage is TRBV7-2 and J usage is TRBJ2-7, with a possible D match to TRBD1 (6 bases). The DNA matches TRBJ2-5 better at its end, which makes the J call doubtful. Germline loops: CDR1 SGHTA, CDR2 FQGNSA. This CDR3 has 15 amino acids. This chain's CDR3 is CASSYYIARGETQYF. CDR3 nucleotide sequence: TGTGCCAGCAGCTACTACATCGCCAGGGGAGAGACCCAGTACTTC.

V usage is TRBV9 and J usage is TRBJ2-2; 11 bases are shared with TRBD1. CDR1 and CDR2 (germline): SGDLS, YYNGEE. Unmatched junction bases numbered 14, after V lost 0 bases and J lost 7 bases. This CDR3 has 19 amino acids. CDR3 protein: CASSVATVVGTGGHGELFF. CDR3 sequence (DNA): TGTGCCAGCAGCGTAGCTACGGTGGTGGGGACAGGGGGTCACGGGGAGCTGTTTTTT.

V usage is TRBV20-1 and J usage is TRBJ2-7; the D gene is possibly TRBD2 (6 bases). V lost 6 bases and J 3 bases, leaving 15 bases between the germline ends. Per the germline V gene, CDR1 is DFQATT and CDR2 is SNEGSKA (reference sequence). The CDR3 contains 13 residues. The CDR3 region is CSAHTGTDYEQYF. For the CDR3, the DNA is TGCAGTGCGCACACCGGGACTGACTACGAGCAGTACTTC.

CDR3: CASSEGQANNYGYTF. As DNA, the CDR3 is TGTGCCAGCAGTGAAGGACAGGCCAATAACTATGGCTACACCTTC. V is TRBV2 and J is TRBJ1-2; D perhaps matches TRBD1 (6 bases). V was pared by 1 base and J by 1 base, with 10 bases between. CDR1 SNHLY and CDR2 FYNNEI come from the germline V gene. The CDR3 loop spans 15 amino acids.

Comments on this clonotype: One junction end disagrees with the germline gene, perhaps due to a read error. The rearrangement uses TRBV28 and TRBJ2-4; 10 nucleotides line up with TRBD2. The J call could be wrong; TRBJ2-7 is a better fit for the DNA end. CDR1 and CDR2 (germline): MDHEN, SYDVKM. This CDR3 contains 13 residues. The CDR3, as DNA: TGTGTCAGCAGGGGACTAGCGATCAACGAGCAGTACTTC. It yields the protein CVSRGLAINEQYF.

Concerning this clonotype: A read error may produce the germline difference seen at one junction end. The J gene is TRBJ2-5, the V gene TRBV11-2, with D perhaps given as TRBD1 or TRBD2 (5 bases each). The CDR3 totals 16 residues. Germline CDR1 reads SGHAT; CDR2 reads FQNNGV. CDR3: CASNLVHRGPQETQYF. CDR3 nucleotides: TGTGCCAGCAACTTAGTCCACCGGGGCCCGCAAGAGACCCAGTACTTC. Full variable domain (missing parts from reference TRBV11-2 and TRBJ2-5): EAGVAQSPRYKIIEKRQSVAFWCNPISGHATLYWYQQILGQGPKLLIQFQNNGVVDDSQLPKDRFSAERLKGVDSTLKIQPAKLEDSAVYLCASNLVHRGPQETQYFGPGTRLLVL.

The J gene is TRBJ2-5, the V gene TRBV7-9, with 11 nucleotides matching TRBD1. This CDR3 is built from 18 residues. Germline trimming cut 5 bases from V and 11 bases from J; bases unmatched to any gene: 22. Germline V lookup: CDR1 SEHNR, CDR2 FQNEAQ (reference sequence). Written as DNA, the CDR3 is TGTGCCAGCAGCCCTTTGGGGTCGGACAGGGGGCCGGTCAATGAGCAGTACTTC. This codes for CASSPLGSDRGPVNEQYF. The whole variable domain, filled in from reference TRBV7-9 and TRBJ2-5, reads DTGVSQNPRHKITKRGQNVTFRCDPISEHNRLYWYRQTLGQGPEFLTYFQNEAQLEKSRLLSDRFSAERPKGSFSTLEIQRTEQGDSAMYLCASSPLGSDRGPVNEQYFGPGTRLLVL.

This clonotype was detected a few times. DNA of the CDR3: TGCAGTGCCGATCCCCATGGGGCCAGCACAGATACGCAGTATTTT. It encodes CSADPHGASTDTQYF. V gene TRBV20-1 combines with J gene TRBJ2-3; D perhaps matches TRBD1 (5 bases). The CDR3 is 15 residues long. V lost 6 bases and J 0 bases, leaving 16 bases between the germline ends. Germline loops: CDR1 DFQATT, CDR2 SNEGSKA (reference sequence).

This rearrangement joins TRBV7-2 to TRBJ2-1; no firm D call. The V end was cut by 5 bases, the J end by 7 bases, with 21 bases between. Germline CDR1 is SGHTA and CDR2 is FQGNSA. The CDR3 is made up of 16 amino acids. The CDR3 bases are TGTGCCAGCAGCACCCTGCCGGGTTCGACCTTAAATGAGCAGTTCTTC. This translates into CASSTLPGSTLNEQFF. The whole variable domain, remainder taken from reference TRBV7-2 and TRBJ2-1, is GAGVSQSPSNKVTEKGKDVELRCDPISGHTALYWYRQSLGQGLEFLIYFQGNSAPDKSGLPSDRFSAERTGGSVSTLTIQRTQQEDSAVYLCASSTLPGSTLNEQFFGPGTRLTVL.

This clonotype was seen only a few times. The gene calls are TRBV20-1 and TRBJ2-5, with D perhaps matching TRBD1 or TRBD2 (5 bases each). The end of the DNA fits TRBJ2-7 better, so the J call may be wrong. CDR3 length: 14 residues. CDR1 is DFQATT and CDR2 is SNEGSKA in the germline V gene (reference sequence). The CDR3 DNA is TGCAGTGCTAGTCCGGGACCCAAGGGCGCCGAGCAGTACTTC. Encoded protein: CSASPGPKGAEQYF.

This sequence joins TRBV10-3 and TRBJ2-6, with a weak D call TRBD1 (5 bases). The germline V and J ends were trimmed by 4 bases and 5 bases, with 12 bases remaining between them. CDR3 length: 15 amino acids. Germline assignment: CDR1 ENHRY and CDR2 SYGVKD. The DNA of the CDR3 is TGTGCCATCAGTGCATGGGGCCTCAGGGCCAACGTCCTGACTTTC. Encoded protein: CAISAWGLRANVLTF.

The chain uses TRBV6-5 and TRBJ2-2; D is perhaps TRBD1 (6 bases). In germline, CDR1 is MNHEY, CDR2 SVGAGI. Trimming cost V 3 bases and J 5 bases, with 7 bases left between them. The length of the CDR3 is 13 residues. The CDR3 bases are TGTGCCAGCAGTTATGACAGGACCGGGGAGCTGTTTTTT. Its protein product is CASSYDRTGELFF.

This clonotype was observed a few times. This chain joins TRBV29-1 and TRBJ1-4, with TRBD1 identical over 9 bases. The V gene end was trimmed by 7 bases and the J gene end by 7 bases; junction bases not matched to a gene: 7. CDR1 is SQVTM and CDR2 is ANQGSEA in the germline V gene. The CDR3 spans 13 residues. The CDR3 sequence is CSARTGVVEKLFF. The CDR3 region has the DNA TGCAGCGCACGGACAGGGGTCGTTGAAAAACTGTTTTTT.

The chain recombines TRBV28 with TRBJ1-2, with 7 bases that match TRBD1. The J segment lost 4 bases and the V segment lost 3 bases, leaving 2 bases of the junction unmatched. Germline assignment: CDR1 MDHEN and CDR2 SYDVKM. The CDR3 length is 13 residues. CDR3 in amino acids: CASSFTGAYGYTF. The CDR3 DNA follows: TGTGCCAGCAGTTTTACAGGGGCCTATGGCTACACCTTC.

In regard to this clonotype: Mismatch with germline at one junction end may stem from a read error. V gene TRBV18 combines with J gene TRBJ2-6; weak D call: TRBD1 (5 bases). The CDR3 consists of 15 residues. Germline loops: CDR1 KGHSH, CDR2 LQKENI. CDR3 protein: CAGSPATAGANVLTF. The CDR3 DNA sequence: TGTGCCGGCTCACCTGCGACAGCTGGGGCCAACGTCCTGACTTTC. Full variable domain (outside the CDR3, taken from reference TRBV18 and TRBJ2-6): NAGVMQNPRHLVRRRGQEARLRCSPMKGHSHVYWYRQLPEEGLKFMVYLQKENIIDESGMPKERFSAEFPKEGPSILRIQQVVRGDSAAYFCAGSPATAGANVLTFGAGSRLTVL.

This clonotype was recorded once. The chain has TRBV9 and TRBJ2-1; no clear D. The germline V gene has CDR1 SGDLS and CDR2 YYNGEE. The CDR3 has 16 residues. V gave up 0 bases and J gave up 2 bases, with 12 bases separating them. The CDR3 region is CASSVGGVSAYNEQFF. CDR3 bases: TGTGCCAGCAGCGTAGGTGGAGTTTCGGCCTACAATGAGCAGTTCTTC.

This chain connects TRBV9 to TRBJ2-3; TRBD1 matches 7 bases. V dropped 3 bases and J dropped 4; count of bases not matched to a gene: 8. Per germline, CDR1 SGDLS and CDR2 YYNGEE. This CDR3 is built from 15 residues. CDR3 region: CASSAKSGQSDTQYF. The CDR3, as DNA: TGTGCCAGCAGCGCGAAATCGGGACAGTCAGATACGCAGTATTTT.

The genes are TRBV4-2 and TRBJ1-2; D gene ambiguous. Trimming left V 3 bases short and J 6 bases short, with 14 bases between. Germline CDR1 is LGHNA and CDR2 is YNFKEQ. The CDR3 spans 14 residues. The CDR3 sequence: CASSHSERLHGYTF. The CDR3 bases are TGTGCCAGCAGCCATAGCGAGCGGCTCCATGGCTACACCTTC.

In this sample, this clonotype turned up a few times. The chain uses TRBV28 and TRBJ2-7, with D tentatively TRBD2 (5 bases). Deletions cut 1 base from V and 3 bases from J, with 13 bases between. Germline CDR1 reads MDHEN; CDR2 reads SYDVKM. This CDR3 has 15 residues. The chain's CDR3 is CASSLSGGRGYEQYF. The CDR3 DNA reads as TGTGCCAGCAGTTTATCGGGCGGCCGGGGCTACGAGCAGTACTTC.

This clonotype occurred many times. The chain is built from TRBV20-1 and TRBJ2-5, with unresolved D. V dropped 3 bases and J dropped 1 base, with 6 bases sitting between them. Germline lookup yields CDR1 DFQATT and CDR2 SNEGSKA (reference sequence). This CDR3 comprises 12 residues. CDR3 residues: CSASLGQETQYF. CDR3 bases: TGCAGTGCTAGTCTCGGCCAAGAGACCCAGTACTTC.

V gene TRBV5-1 combines with J gene TRBJ2-4; 9 bases align to TRBD2. The tail of the sequence fits TRBJ2-7 better, so the J call may be wrong. This CDR3 contains 15 residues. In germline, CDR1 is SGHRS, CDR2 YFSETQ. The CDR3 nucleotides are TGCGCCAGCAGCTCAGGGGGACTAGCTATTCACGAGCAGTACTTC. Amino acids: CASSSGGLAIHEQYF.

The genes are TRBV5-1 and TRBJ1-2; the D is unclear. The V gene's germline CDR1 is SGHRS and CDR2 YFSETQ. With 0 bases removed from V and 4 bases from J, the gap between germline ends came to 10 bases. The CDR3 is made up of 14 amino acids. As DNA, the CDR3 is TGCGCCAGCAGCTTGGTACTCAAGGTCTATGGCTACACCTTC. Protein sequence: CASSLVLKVYGYTF.

This clonotype was seen a handful of times. This chain links TRBV14 with TRBJ2-1; tentative D call: TRBD2 (6 bases). Germline CDR1 reads SGHDN; CDR2 reads FVKESK. CDR3 size: 17 residues. V lost 1 base and J lost 0, with 13 bases in between. This chain's CDR3 is CASSQVKRRGSYNEQFF. CDR3 DNA: TGTGCCAGCAGCCAAGTCAAACGGAGGGGCTCCTACAATGAGCAGTTCTTC.

This clonotype was recorded a few times. The chain links TRBV7-2 to TRBJ2-7; D is possibly TRBD2 (6 bases). The V end was cut by 8 bases, the J end by 1 base, with 9 bases between. CDR1 SGHTA and CDR2 FQGNSA come from the germline V gene. This CDR3 comprises 12 residues. The CDR3 nucleotides are TGTGCCAGCGCGGAGGGGTCCTACGAGCAGTACTTC. Residues: CASAEGSYEQYF. The full variable domain, rest sourced from reference TRBV7-2 and TRBJ2-7, is GAGVSQSPSNKVTEKGKDVELRCDPISGHTALYWYRQSLGQGLEFLIYFQGNSAPDKSGLPSDRFSAERTGGSVSTLTIQRTQQEDSAVYLCASAEGSYEQYFGPGTRLTVT.

This clonotype was counted a few times. The chain carries TRBV6-6 and TRBJ1-2; D unclear. Germline CDR1 MNHNY, CDR2 SVGAGI (reference sequence). V lost 10 bases to trimming and J lost 0 bases, with 15 bases between them. The CDR3 totals 14 residues. CDR3 loop: CATGQGPANYGYTF. The CDR3 bases are TGTGCCACCGGGCAAGGGCCCGCTAACTATGGCTACACCTTC.

In its sample, this clonotype was seen once. The chain couples TRBV7-9 to TRBJ2-1; D could derive from TRBD1 or TRBD2 (5 bases each). The CDR3 runs to 16 residues. In germline, CDR1 is SEHNR, CDR2 FQNEAQ (reference sequence). V dropped 1 base and J dropped 1 base, with 11 bases sitting between them. Written as DNA, the CDR3 is TGTGCCAGCAGCTTAGGAGGGGTTATTTCCTACAATGAGCAGTTCTTC. Protein: CASSLGGVISYNEQFF.